This T cell receptor beta chain was identified during a study of monozygotic twins with cystic fibrosis. Repertoires were generated with immunoSEQ multiplex PCR, while TCRdb's copy carries only in-frame clones and drops some. The data contain 32,000 or so clones, more than 90% of them seen just once; the ten biggest clones take up roughly 1%. Study-wide results and caveats: Monozygotic CF twin pairs shared significantly more nucleotide-identical clonotypes than unrelated CF individuals did. Age, concordance and disease severity did not associate with shared CDR3 numbers. Median Simpson clonality of approximately 0.0091 suggested naive T cells predominated.

Points on this clone: Its antigen is unidentified.

This TCR was sampled from a girl aged 2 to 9 with cystic fibrosis. The sequenced sample consisted of blood.

CDR3 in amino acids: CASSIGPNTYEQYF. In nucleotides, the CDR3 is TGTGCCAGCAGTATCGGACCTAACACCTACGAGCAGTACTTC. The chain combines TRBV25-1 with TRBJ2-7; D is unclear. The CDR3 loop spans 14 amino acids. Germline CDR1 and CDR2: MGHDK and SYGVNS. V lost 5 bases and J 2 bases, leaving 13 bases between the germline ends.